This entry concerns a single T cell receptor (beta chain). There is no known antigen for this receptor. No base-level quality is on record; no much larger clone is a single base apart. This sample is part of a study of human T cells and chemical hapten exposure (dated by TCRdb to the early 2020s). Some background on the complete study: For sensitization, 2% DPC in acetone was applied to an approximately 2 cm by approximately 2 cm area of upper inner arm skin. Throughout the study period of about 22 weeks, patients also received therapeutic DPC doses to the scalp every week. Patch tests used Finn chambers with 0.01% DPC on the upper back, scored after 6 days by International Contact Dermatitis Research Group standards. Most of the patients in the cohort were female, and the cohort covered alopecia areata with under or over 50% scalp involvement, alopecia totalis and alopecia universalis. Libraries were combined into a pool for sequencing, and differences in TCR yield between samples came mainly from small differences in library volumes within the pool. In alopecia patients, the study followed how the peripheral blood TCR repertoire changed in vivo over primary and secondary sensitization to diphenylcyclopropenone (DPC), a hapten. Patient blood was sampled pre-sensitization (week 0) and at 2, 6 and about 24 weeks after DPC sensitization. Approximately 28 alopecia patients gave blood for TCR sequencing at one to four time points (pre-sensitization, 2, 6 and 24 weeks). Overall study outcomes, separate from this receptor: Because all patients had alopecia, a presumed autoimmune disease, the immune response of the patients might differ from that of healthy individuals. After repeated subsampling, the strength of the expansion versus patch-test correlation and the threshold at which it became significant changed. DPC sensitization did not change how many TCRs were above 1 in 1000 frequency, and no evidence was found of alterations in global repertoire structure. Patch test score was positively correlated with the number of PT1 expanded TCRs, with significance at thresholds 8, 16 and 32 but not at 4. Expanded TCRs formed significantly more large CDR3 similarity clusters than pre-sensitization or healthy control sets, consistent with antigen-driven responses.

The intended sense of this specimen's time point label: patch test 1, 2 weeks after DPC sensitization. The treatment or condition tag for this specimen amounts to: therapeutic diphenylcyclopropenone sensitization with weekly scalp DPC. Blood at each patch-test visit was drawn before the patch test was applied. Patients were considered eligible if aged 18 to 70, diagnosed with alopecia and deemed suitable for DPC therapy, and patients were excluded if pregnant. Unfractionated whole blood was collected in Tempus Blood RNA tubes, and total RNA was extracted from that blood. V and J lose 6 bases and 15 bases, and a span of 18 bases separates them. CDR1 and CDR2, looked up from the germline V gene (reference sequence), are MNHEY and SMNVEV. The CDR3 spans 13 residues, from the cysteine through the phenylalanine. Kept here is only the CDR3 DNA, which spans 39 bases and is read in frame from base 1. Library preparation was by RACE. The instrument given in TCRdb is NextSeq 500. During library preparation, unique molecular identifiers were attached to individual cDNA molecules so that TCRs could be counted quantitatively and reproducibly. Each blood RNA sample was used to sequence both TCR alpha and TCR beta chains. Concerning the study's data processing: The median number of TCRs per sample was some 100,000, ranging from 23,224 to 690,600. The Decombinator software suite was used to annotate V, J and CDR3 in the TCR reads. To make PS versus PT1 abundance plots, every sample was subsampled to the same number of TCRs (28,000). Expanded TCRs were defined as absent before sensitization and observed at least eight times at the 2-week time point. Clones were called with MiXCR by TCRdb after fastp trimmed the public reads at Q25, and only in-frame beta chains were retained. CDR3 protein sequences are deduplicated, and each keeps its most common genes and DNA. The authors' filters were not applied to this entry. In all, the sample holds around 300,000 distinct CDR3 sequences, and approximately 6.3% of those were seen once. The ten biggest clones cover 7% to 10% of the sample.

The input for sequencing was whole blood, taken in connection with sensitization to the hapten diphenylcyclopropenone (DPC). The V gene is TRBV27 and the J gene is TRBJ1-6, with no D gene named confidently. The source is a woman between 18 and 29 years old with alopecia areata. Some clones in this sample may be carry-over from other donors' samples. The CDR3 has the sequence CASSSRPALVLHF. The nucleotides are TGTGCCAGCAGCTCAAGGCCGGCCTTGGTCCTCCACTTT.